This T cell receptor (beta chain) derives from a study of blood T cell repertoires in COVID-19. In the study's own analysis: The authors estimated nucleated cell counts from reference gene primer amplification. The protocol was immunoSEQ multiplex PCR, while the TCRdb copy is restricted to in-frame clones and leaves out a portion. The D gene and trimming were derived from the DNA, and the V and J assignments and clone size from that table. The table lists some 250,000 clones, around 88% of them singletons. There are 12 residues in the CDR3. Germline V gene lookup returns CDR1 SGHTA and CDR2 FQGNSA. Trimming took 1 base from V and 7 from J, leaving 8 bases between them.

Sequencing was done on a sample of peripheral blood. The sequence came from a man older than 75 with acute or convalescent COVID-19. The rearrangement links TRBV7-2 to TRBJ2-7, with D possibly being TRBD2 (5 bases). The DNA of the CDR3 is TGTGCCAGCAGCTTAGGTCCGGGGGAGCAGTACTTC. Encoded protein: CASSLGPGEQYF.